This T cell receptor (beta chain) is drawn from a study of CD8 T cells in ankylosing spondylitis. Study outcomes and limitations: Apparently characteristic of ankylosing spondylitis blood was a TCR beta motif (roughly eight highly homologous variants).

CDR1 and CDR2 from the germline V gene are SQVTM and ANQGSEA. The length of the CDR3 is 15 residues. V shed 4 bases, J shed 0 bases, and the junction held 8 bases outside the gene matches. By quantitative 5'-RACE with molecular barcodes, the TCR beta libraries were made. TCRdb fed the 5' RACE reads into MiXCR, producing one record per CDR3 protein. This sample has around 140,000 distinct CDR3 sequences, with approximately 17% found just once. This clonotype was seen a handful of times. Antigen unknown. Sequenced sample: blood, either unsorted or a sorted T cell fraction (not recorded which). The origin of this receptor is a male donor with ankylosing spondylitis. The chain couples TRBV29-1 to TRBJ2-5, with 7 bases matching TRBD2. The CDR3 bases are TGCAGCGTTGTCCCCCGTACTAGCGACCAAGAGACCCAGTACTTC. It codes for CSVVPRTSDQETQYF.